A single sample gave rise to the 10 T cell receptor beta chains below, sequenced in a study of shared clonotypes between healthy human individuals. Method: immunoSEQ multiplex PCR; TCRdb's copy keeps in-frame clones and lacks some. The repertoire includes under 650,000 clones, 90% to 96% of them detected once, and under 0.06% sits in the top ten. Sequenced material: naive CD4+ T cells sorted from blood. The subset denotes: CD45RA+ positively selected. Every receptor here comes from a woman in her twenties or thirties in good health.

The chain joins TRBV9 to TRBJ2-5; 14 nucleotides match TRBD2. The length of the CDR3 is 16 residues. Looked up from germline, CDR1 is SGDLS and CDR2 is YYNGEE. Trimming removed 0 bases from V and 4 bases from J; junction bases left unmatched: 2. The CDR3 bases are TGTGCCAGCAGCGTAGGTGGGACTAGCGGGAGAGAGACCCAGTACTTC. This gives the protein CASSVGGTSGRETQYF.

The chain employs TRBV2 and TRBJ2-7; D is ambiguous. CDR3 length: 13 amino acids. Germline V gene sequence: CDR1 SNHLY, CDR2 FYNNEI. Trimming took off 6 bases at V and 3 bases at J, with 12 bases between the two ends. The CDR3 region is CASSGWSDYEQYF. For the CDR3, the DNA is TGTGCCAGCAGCGGATGGTCAGACTACGAGCAGTACTTC.

The CDR3 loop is CASRGGDASYNEQFF. CDR3 coding DNA: TGCGCCAGCAGGGGCGGGGACGCATCTTACAATGAGCAGTTCTTC. The V call is TRBV5-1, the J call TRBJ2-1, with D possibly TRBD2 on 6 matching bases. The CDR3 loop spans 15 amino acids. V was clipped by 5 bases and J by 4 bases, with 16 bases between them. Per germline, CDR1 SGHRS and CDR2 YFSETQ.

The rearrangement joins TRBV28 to TRBJ1-6, with D possibly matching TRBD1 (5 bases). Trimming shortened V by 5 bases and J by 0 bases, and 20 bases separated the two germline ends. Germline loops: CDR1 MDHEN, CDR2 SYDVKM. This CDR3 is 19 amino acids long. The CDR3 DNA follows: TGTGCCAGCAGTGCCGTACTATTGACAGCGAGCTCCTATAATTCACCCCTCCACTTT. Encoded protein: CASSAVLLTASSYNSPLHF.

The gene calls are TRBV10-3 and TRBJ2-2; 7 nucleotides agree with TRBD1. There are 14 residues in the CDR3. Per germline, CDR1 ENHRY and CDR2 SYGVKD. The trim removed 3 bases at V and 5 bases at J, leaving 3 bases unmatched. This chain's CDR3 is CAISDPTGTGELFF. The CDR3 coding sequence is TGTGCCATCAGTGACCCGACAGGGACCGGGGAGCTGTTTTTT.

J is TRBJ2-5 and V is TRBV19, with a tentative D call TRBD2 (6 bases). The germline CDR1 and CDR2 sequences are LNHDA and SQIVND (reference sequence). The germline V and J ends were trimmed by 5 bases and 5 bases, with 15 bases remaining between them. The CDR3 contains 14 residues. The CDR3 is CASSLGREWETQYF. As DNA, the CDR3 is TGTGCCAGTAGTCTCGGACGGGAGTGGGAGACCCAGTACTTC.

V usage is TRBV9 and J usage is TRBJ2-3; 7 bases map to TRBD2. CDR3 length: 16 amino acids. CDR1 is SGDLS, CDR2 YYNGEE, per germline. Trimming at V came to 5 bases and at J to 0 bases, leaving 9 bases not matched to a gene. CDR3 protein: CASSVGGSASTDTQYF. CDR3 nucleotide sequence: TGTGCCAGCAGTGTGGGAGGGAGTGCTAGCACAGATACGCAGTATTTT. The whole variable domain, filled in from reference TRBV9 and TRBJ2-3, reads DSGVTQTPKHLITATGQRVTLRCSPRSGDLSVYWYQQSLDQGLQFLIQYYNGEERAKGNILERFSAQQFPDLHSELNLSSLELGDSALYFCASSVGGSASTDTQYFGPGTRLTVL.

This clone was seen a single time. V usage is TRBV11-2 and J usage is TRBJ1-1, with 7 positions matching TRBD1. The CDR3 contains 13 residues. J lost 6 bases, V lost 5 bases, and 6 bases had no gene match. CDR1 SGHAT and CDR2 FQNNGV come from the germline V gene. The CDR3 DNA reads TGTGCCAGCAGCCGTCACAGGGGCTCTGAAGCTTTCTTT. Its translation: CASSRHRGSEAFF.

Details on this clone: Additional DNA sequences in this sample encode the identical CDR3. V usage is TRBV5-1 and J usage is TRBJ2-7; 7 bases fit TRBD1. The CDR3 totals 14 residues. J lost 3 bases, V lost 0 bases, and 3 bases had no gene match. Per the germline V gene, CDR1 is SGHRS and CDR2 is YFSETQ. Here the CDR3 reads CASSLGQGGYEQYF. DNA of the CDR3: TGCGCCAGCAGCTTGGGACAGGGTGGCTACGAGCAGTACTTC.

This chain connects TRBV7-9 to TRBJ1-1; tentatively, D is TRBD1 (5 bases). V was clipped by 2 bases and J by 3 bases, with 19 bases between them. The germline CDR1 and CDR2 sequences are SEHNR and FQNEAQ (reference sequence). CDR3 length: 17 amino acids. The CDR3, as DNA: TGTGCCAGCAGCTTAAGGCCCGGGACGGCGACGTACACTGAAGCTTTCTTT. It codes for CASSLRPGTATYTEAFF.